This passage covers 14 T cell receptor beta chains from one sample sequenced in a study of shared clonotypes between healthy human individuals. Only in-frame clones appear in the TCRdb table, and some are missing; sequencing was by immunoSEQ multiplex PCR. This table holds 2 million to 2.5 million clones, 90% to 97% found once. The material sequenced was naive CD4+ T cells sorted from blood. Sample subset: CD45RA+ positively selected. The receptors shown here come from a man younger than 35 in good health.

The CDR3 nucleotides are TGTGCCAGCAGCCCCCGGGACACTCCTTGGGGCTATGGCTACACCTTC. Amino acid sequence: CASSPRDTPWGYGYTF. The chain joins TRBV14 to TRBJ1-2; D may be TRBD1 (6 bases). Looked up from germline, CDR1 is SGHDN and CDR2 is FVKESK. Trimming took 4 bases from V and 4 from J, leaving 19 bases between them. The CDR3 is 16 residues long.

Notes on this clone: Other DNA sequences in this sample translate to the same CDR3. The chain couples TRBV6-5 to TRBJ2-7; tentative D call: TRBD1 (7 bases). Germline V lookup: CDR1 MNHEY, CDR2 SVGAGI. Deletions cut 5 bases from V and 2 bases from J, with 10 bases between. CDR3 length equals 13 residues. CDR3 in DNA: TGTGCCAGCAGTCGCGGGACAGCCTACGAGCAGTACTTC. Its translation: CASSRGTAYEQYF.

This clone was seen a few times. J is TRBJ2-3 and V is TRBV30, with a weak D call TRBD2 (6 bases). V lost 3 bases, J lost 4 bases, and 14 bases lay in between. CDR3 length equals 14 residues. CDR1 and CDR2 from the germline V gene are GTSNPN and SVGIG (reference sequence). CDR3 bases: TGTGCCTGGAGCCGGGAGCCCGAGTCAGATACGCAGTATTTT. This sequence encodes CAWSREPESDTQYF.

The chain joins TRBV7-9 to TRBJ1-6, with D unresolved. The germline CDR1 and CDR2 sequences are SEHNR and FQNEAQ (reference sequence). The CDR3 contains 11 residues. The germline V and J ends were trimmed by 5 bases and 10 bases, with 6 bases remaining between them. The DNA for the CDR3 is TGTGCCAGCAGCCGGGAATCACCCCTCCACTTT. This encodes CASSRESPLHF.

The chain carries TRBV6-1 and TRBJ2-5; D is ambiguous. The length of the CDR3 is 13 residues. Germline CDR1 is MNHNS and CDR2 is SASEGT. With 2 bases removed from V and 1 base from J, the gap between germline ends came to 5 bases. CDR3 residues: CASSETLQETQYF. DNA for the CDR3: TGTGCCAGCAGTGAAACCCTCCAAGAGACCCAGTACTTC.

The chain is built from TRBV6-6 and TRBJ1-3; D may be TRBD1 (6 bases). Germline V gene sequence: CDR1 MNHNY, CDR2 SVGAGI (reference sequence). This CDR3 comprises 15 residues. Deletions cut 6 bases from V and 4 bases from J, with 16 bases between. The CDR3 sequence is CASRDDRTRGNTIYF. The CDR3 DNA is TGTGCCAGCAGGGACGACAGGACGAGGGGAAACACCATATATTTT.

This chain joins TRBV7-2 and TRBJ1-4, with unresolved D. Per the germline V gene, CDR1 is SGHTA and CDR2 is FQGNSA. V gave up 7 bases and J gave up 8 bases, with 17 bases separating them. The CDR3 is 14 amino acids. As DNA, the CDR3 is TGTGCCAGCACCCCTTACGGTGGTGCAGAAAAACTGTTTTTT. As protein: CASTPYGGAEKLFF. Together with reference TRBV7-2 and TRBJ1-4, the CDR3 gives the full variable domain: GAGVSQSPSNKVTEKGKDVELRCDPISGHTALYWYRQSLGQGLEFLIYFQGNSAPDKSGLPSDRFSAERTGGSVSTLTIQRTQQEDSAVYLCASTPYGGAEKLFFGSGTQLSVL.

The chain links TRBV6-1 to TRBJ1-2; no firm D call. The CDR3 runs 14 residues. V was pared by 2 bases and J by 4 bases, with 11 bases between. Looked up from germline, CDR1 is MNHNS and CDR2 is SASEGT. CDR3 sequence reads: CASSEPLSGYGYTF. For the CDR3, the DNA is TGTGCCAGCAGTGAACCGCTCTCGGGCTATGGCTACACCTTC.

The chain's CDR3 is CASSLLATDTQYF. In nucleotides, the CDR3 is TGTGCCAGCAGCTTACTAGCAACAGATACGCAGTATTTT. The J gene is TRBJ2-3, the V gene TRBV11-3, with D perhaps matching TRBD2 (5 bases). The V gene's germline CDR1 is SGHNT and CDR2 YENEEA. The CDR3 extends over 13 amino acids. V lost 2 bases to trimming and J lost 3 bases, with 6 bases between them. Based on the CDR3 plus reference TRBV11-3 and TRBJ2-3, the full variable domain is EAGVVQSPRYKIIEKKQPVAFWCNPISGHNTLYWYLQNLGQGPELLIRYENEEAVDDSQLPKDRFSAERLKGVDSTLKIQPAELGDSAVYLCASSLLATDTQYFGPGTRLTVL.

V and J are TRBV19 and TRBJ2-1; TRBD1 matches 9 bases. The trim removed 3 bases at V and 5 bases at J, leaving 5 bases unmatched. The germline V gene has CDR1 LNHDA and CDR2 SQIVND (reference sequence). The CDR3 has 15 amino acids. The CDR3: CASSMSGQGDNEQFF. CDR3 DNA sequence: TGTGCCAGTAGTATGTCGGGACAGGGTGACAATGAGCAGTTCTTC.

V usage is TRBV7-9 and J usage is TRBJ1-5; D gene uncertain. The germline gives CDR1 SEHNR, CDR2 FQNEAQ (reference sequence). The V gene lost 4 bases and the J gene lost 8 bases, with 9 bases spanning the gap. This CDR3 spans 12 amino acids. The CDR3 loop is CASSSANEPQHF. The CDR3 nucleotides read TGTGCCAGCAGCTCCGCGAATGAGCCCCAGCATTTT.

On this clone: This may come from a read error, since a much larger clone is one base off. V usage is TRBV7-6 and J usage is TRBJ2-5; D remains ambiguous. V lost 5 bases and J 1 base, leaving 2 bases between the germline ends. Looked up from germline, CDR1 is SGHVS and CDR2 is FNYEAQ. This CDR3 region has 11 residues. The CDR3 reads CASSVQETQYF. CDR3 DNA: TGTGCCAGCAGCGTCCAAGAGACCCAGTACTTC.

The chain links TRBV4-2 to TRBJ2-7; 12 positions match TRBD2. The CDR3 contains 16 residues. Germline-derived CDR1 and CDR2 are LGHNA and YNFKEQ. After removal of 3 bases from V and 0 bases from J, the junction contained 3 bases not matched to a gene. The CDR3 DNA reads TGTGCCAGCAGCCAGGCACTAGCGGGGGGCTCCTACGAGCAGTACTTC. Translated, it gives CASSQALAGGSYEQYF.

Note on this clone: Other DNA sequences of this sample code for an identical CDR3. The J gene is TRBJ2-7, the V gene TRBV7-2; TRBD1 is a possible D gene (5 bases). CDR1 is SGHTA and CDR2 is FQGNSA in the germline V gene. This CDR3 has 14 amino acids. V was clipped by 1 base and J by 1 base, with 8 bases between them. In DNA, the CDR3 is TGTGCCAGCAGCTTAGGGCGGACATCCTACGAGCAGTACTTC. As protein: CASSLGRTSYEQYF.